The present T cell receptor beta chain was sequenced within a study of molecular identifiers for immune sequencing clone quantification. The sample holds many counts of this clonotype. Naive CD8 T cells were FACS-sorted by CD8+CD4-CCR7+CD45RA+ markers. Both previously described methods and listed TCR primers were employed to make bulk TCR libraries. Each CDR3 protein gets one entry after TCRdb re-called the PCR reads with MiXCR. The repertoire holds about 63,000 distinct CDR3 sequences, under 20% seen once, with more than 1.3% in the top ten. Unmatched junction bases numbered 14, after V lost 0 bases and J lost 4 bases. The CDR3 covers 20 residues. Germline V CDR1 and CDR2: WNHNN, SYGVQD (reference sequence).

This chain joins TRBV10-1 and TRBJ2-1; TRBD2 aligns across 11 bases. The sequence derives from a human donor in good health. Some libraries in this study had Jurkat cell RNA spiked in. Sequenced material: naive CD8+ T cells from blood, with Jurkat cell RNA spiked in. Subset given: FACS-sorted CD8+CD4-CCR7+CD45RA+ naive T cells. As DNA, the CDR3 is TGCGCCAGCAGTGAGTCGTTTTTGACTAGCGGGATCAGGCCGTACAATGAGCAGTTCTTC. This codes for CASSESFLTSGIRPYNEQFF.